This T cell receptor beta chain was identified during a study of T-cell reconstitution after alpha-beta-depleted transplantation in children. At least ten counts were recorded for this clonotype. Its antigen is still unknown. Preparation of the TCRbeta library used unique molecular identifiers. MiXCR, applied by TCRdb to the PCR reads, yields one record per CDR3 protein. Among 350,000 to 500,000 distinct CDR3 sequences listed, 43% were seen once. CDR1 and CDR2 (germline): MGHRA, YSYEKL. J lost 2 bases, V lost 1 base, and 5 bases had no gene match. The CDR3 covers 16 residues. Regarding the study as a whole: The study traced high day-60 TCRbeta diversity in some patients to surviving recipient T cells and thymic progenitors. It was reported that alpha-beta T cells came from several hundred expanded graft clones (about two months after transplant).

Material: PBMCs, obtained before TCRalphabeta/CD19-depleted stem cell transplant. This chain connects TRBV4-1 to TRBJ2-7; 10 bases fit TRBD2. This TCR was recovered from a girl aged 2 to 9 with aplastic anemia, due to receive a stem cell transplant. In DNA, the CDR3 is TGCGCCAGCAGCCAAGGGACTAGCGGCAATACCTACGAGCAGTACTTC. This gives the protein CASSQGTSGNTYEQYF.